Given below is one TCR beta chain in context. The antigen remains undetermined. The junction departs from germline at one end; a sequencing error may be responsible. The CDR3 contains 14 residues. The germline V gene encodes CDR1 MNHNY and CDR2 SVGAGI (reference sequence). This sample stems from a study of T cell responses to AZD1222 COVID-19 vaccine. Whole-study findings and limits: Every sample of the repertoires postdated the peak T cell response. Vaccine-associated CD4 TCRs ranged over spike, dominating at 160-218 and 743-854. White British ancestry dominated among donors, who included more females, and clonal diversity was possibly underestimated.

Sequencing was performed with immunoSEQ multiplex PCR; in TCRdb, only in-frame clones are kept and a portion is missing. The table has some 120,000 clones, 80% to 90% seen once; the top ten hold around 19%. The rearrangement links TRBV6-6 to TRBJ2-7; 7 bases align to TRBD1. This sequence was found in an adult in good health. The sequencing used peripheral blood, collected on day 0 of MenACWY control vaccination. The DNA of the CDR3 is TGTGCCAGCAGTTACTCGGGACAGACCTACGGGCAGTACTTC. It is translated as CASSYSGQTYGQYF.